The next 30 T cell receptor beta chains were all read from a single sample in a study of a mutant IDH1 vaccine in newly diagnosed glioma. Antigens of these TCRs are unknown. The time point: week 47, end of study. Vaccination used 300 ug of mutant IDH1 20-mer peptide per dose, with topical imiquimod. Clones were sequenced by immunoSEQ multiplex PCR, and TCRdb holds only the in-frame ones, with some missing. The sample includes over 30,000 clones, around 90% seen only once; the top ten take 5.1%. The sequenced sample was PBMCs, obtained from a glioma patient whose treatment included an IDH1 peptide vaccine. The source is a woman aged 40-49 years with glioma.

The chain carries TRBV5-8 and TRBJ2-2; the D is unclear. Germline CDR1 and CDR2: SGHTS and YDEGEE. V dropped 5 bases and J dropped 6 bases, with 5 bases sitting between them. The CDR3 loop spans 11 amino acids. The CDR3: CASSPPGELFF. The CDR3 nucleotides read TGTGCCAGCAGTCCGCCCGGGGAGCTGTTTTTT.

The chain uses TRBV2 and TRBJ1-2; D unclear. The V gene lost 3 bases and the J gene lost 7 bases, with 12 bases spanning the gap. The CDR3 is made up of 13 amino acids. In germline, CDR1 is SNHLY, CDR2 FYNNEI. CDR3 region: CASSEPRMTGYTF. In nucleotides, the CDR3 is TGTGCCAGCAGTGAGCCCAGAATGACTGGCTACACCTTC.

The genes are TRBV5-1 and TRBJ1-5, with D maybe TRBD1 (6 bases). Trimming took 4 bases from V and 6 from J, leaving 17 bases between them. Germline V CDR1 and CDR2: SGHRS, YFSETQ. The CDR3 consists of 15 residues. The CDR3 is CASSPGGAKGQPQHF. CDR3 bases: TGCGCCAGCAGCCCTGGGGGGGCGAAGGGTCAGCCCCAGCATTTT.

The chain joins TRBV7-9 to TRBJ1-3, with unresolved D. Trimming shortened V by 5 bases and J by 3 bases, and 11 bases separated the two germline ends. The CDR3 runs to 14 residues. Germline CDR1 SEHNR, CDR2 FQNEAQ (reference sequence). The CDR3 reads CASSPSPGGNTIYF. The DNA of the CDR3 is TGTGCCAGCAGCCCCTCCCCGGGTGGAAACACCATATATTTT.

The rearrangement uses TRBV19 and TRBJ2-2; the D gene is possibly TRBD1 (5 bases). The germline CDR1 and CDR2 sequences are LNHDA and SQIVND (reference sequence). The V and J ends lost 6 bases and 4 bases respectively, with 15 bases between them. The CDR3 contains 15 residues. CDR3 region: CASSLRWGGTGELFF. In DNA, the CDR3 is TGTGCCAGTAGCCTCCGGTGGGGCGGCACCGGGGAGCTGTTTTTT.

In its sample, this clone was seen once. This chain links TRBV5-4 with TRBJ2-2, with 9 bases that match TRBD2. The CDR3 spans 16 residues. With V trimmed by 0 bases and J by 7 bases, 7 bases remained unmatched. CDR1 and CDR2 (germline): SGHNT, YYREEE (reference sequence). The CDR3 spells CASSLDLRGGDGELFF. Here the CDR3 DNA reads TGTGCCAGCAGCTTGGATCTGCGGGGGGGAGACGGGGAGCTGTTTTTT.

In its sample, this clone ranks as medium-sized. CDR3 sequence: CASSGWTDSTEAFF. The DNA for the CDR3 is TGTGCCAGTAGTGGATGGACAGATAGCACTGAAGCTTTCTTT. The J gene is TRBJ1-1, the V gene TRBV19; D perhaps matches TRBD1 (6 bases). The CDR3 has 14 amino acids. Germline loops: CDR1 LNHDA, CDR2 SQIVND (reference sequence). Deletions cut 5 bases from V and 4 bases from J, with 14 bases between.

The chain has TRBV2 and TRBJ1-1; D is unresolved. This CDR3 region has 14 residues. V gave up 3 bases and J gave up 6 bases, with 14 bases separating them. Looked up from germline, CDR1 is SNHLY and CDR2 is FYNNEI. In nucleotides, the CDR3 is TGTGCCAGCAGTGACGAGGGAAAGAGGCCTGAAGCTTTCTTT. It translates to CASSDEGKRPEAFF.

This chain links TRBV19 with TRBJ2-7; a possible D gene is TRBD1 (6 bases). The CDR3 spans 12 residues. Germline loops: CDR1 LNHDA, CDR2 SQIVND (reference sequence). Deletions cut 7 bases from V and 4 bases from J, with 11 bases between. CDR3 DNA sequence: TGTGCCAGTAACCAGGGGTGGTACGAGCAGTACTTC. The encoded protein is CASNQGWYEQYF.

The chain is built from TRBV6-1 and TRBJ1-5; 7 bases align to TRBD1. The CDR3 runs to 15 residues. J lost 9 bases, V lost 5 bases, and 13 bases had no gene match. CDR1 and CDR2 (germline): MNHNS, SASEGT. CDR3 sequence (DNA): TGTGCCAGCAGTCATTCCATCGACAGGGTACGGCCCCAGCATTTT. Amino acid sequence: CASSHSIDRVRPQHF.

The rearrangement uses TRBV7-8 and TRBJ1-2, with 7 bases lining up with TRBD1. The germline V gene has CDR1 SGHVS and CDR2 FQNEAQ. Unmatched junction bases numbered 11, after V lost 5 bases and J lost 5 bases. The CDR3 is 15 amino acids. The CDR3 sequence: CASSPRQGTGYGYTF. CDR3 DNA: TGTGCCAGCAGCCCAAGACAGGGAACGGGTTATGGCTACACCTTC.

The rearrangement links TRBV21-1 to TRBJ2-2; TRBD2 is the table's D call and was not checked against the DNA. TRBV21-1 is shown as a pseudogene. This CDR3 has 14 amino acids. The CDR3 is CASSKRELAGELFF. CDR3 sequence (DNA): TGTGCCAGCAGCAAGCGGGAGTTGGCCGGGGAGCTGTTTTTT.

With regard to this clone: The sample contains more than one DNA sequence encoding this CDR3. The chain has TRBV2 and TRBJ1-5, with 7 bases identical to TRBD1. This CDR3 has 13 residues. Germline V gene lookup returns CDR1 SNHLY and CDR2 FYNNEI. The junction had 3 bases not matched to a gene; V was cut back by 7 bases and J by 3 bases. The DNA for the CDR3 is TGTGCCAGCAAAGGACAGGTCAATCAGCCCCAGCATTTT. Residues: CASKGQVNQPQHF.

The V gene is TRBV7-8, the J gene TRBJ1-2; D gene unclear. V was pared by 8 bases and J by 4 bases, with 14 bases between. CDR3 length: 13 amino acids. Germline values: CDR1 SGHVS, CDR2 FQNEAQ. CDR3 region: CASGRLNSYGYTF. CDR3 in DNA: TGTGCCAGCGGGCGCTTAAACTCCTATGGCTACACCTTC.

The V gene is TRBV2, the J gene TRBJ1-5; D call uncertain. This CDR3 comprises 14 residues. Trimming shortened V by 7 bases and J by 0 bases, and 10 bases separated the two germline ends. Germline V gene sequence: CDR1 SNHLY, CDR2 FYNNEI. This chain's CDR3 is CASTKEGSNQPQHF. Written as DNA, the CDR3 is TGTGCCAGCACGAAGGAGGGTAGCAATCAGCCCCAGCATTTT. Together with reference TRBV2 and TRBJ1-5, the CDR3 gives the full variable domain: EPEVTQTPSHQVTQMGQEVILRCVPISNHLYFYWYRQILGQKVEFLVSFYNNEISEKSEIFDDQFSVERPDGSNFTLKIRSTKLEDSAMYFCASTKEGSNQPQHFGDGTRLSIL.

The rearrangement uses TRBV18 and TRBJ1-3, with 7 bases fitting TRBD1. Germline V gene sequence: CDR1 KGHSH, CDR2 LQKENI. Trimming cost V 3 bases and J 7 bases; bases outside gene matches: 9. CDR3 length: 15 residues. The CDR3 is CASSPGRQGGNTIYF. The CDR3 coding sequence is TGTGCCAGCTCACCGGGGAGACAGGGTGGTAACACCATATATTTT.

The V and J genes are TRBV2 and TRBJ1-1, with D uncertain. From germline, CDR1 is SNHLY and CDR2 FYNNEI. The CDR3 runs to 14 residues. V gave up 7 bases and J gave up 2 bases, with 14 bases separating them. CDR3 region: CASTQFPGNTEAFF. In DNA, the CDR3 is TGTGCCAGCACCCAATTCCCAGGTAACACTGAAGCTTTCTTT.

The chain combines TRBV4-1 with TRBJ1-4; D remains ambiguous. Trimming cost V 3 bases and J 5 bases, with 10 bases left between them. This CDR3 comprises 14 residues. Germline-derived CDR1 and CDR2 are MGHRA and YSYEKL. The CDR3 DNA follows: TGCGCCAGCAGCCACGGCCAGCAAAATGAAAAACTGTTTTTT. Its translation: CASSHGQQNEKLFF.

This chain uses TRBV25-1 with TRBJ1-1, with a possible D match to TRBD1 (6 bases). V lost 1 base to trimming and J lost 1 base, with 13 bases between them. Germline V CDR1 and CDR2: MGHDK, SYGVNS. The CDR3 sequence is 16 residues long. The CDR3 is CASSEFPGGANTEAFF. The CDR3 DNA reads TGTGCCAGCAGTGAATTCCCCGGGGGGGCGAACACTGAAGCTTTCTTT.

The chain uses TRBV6-6 and TRBJ2-2; no definite D call. The V end lost 1 base, the J end lost 7 bases, and 10 bases lay between the germline ends. Germline CDR1 is MNHNY and CDR2 is SVGAGI (reference sequence). The CDR3 sequence is 14 residues long. CDR3 protein: CASSYLAVNGELFF. The CDR3, as DNA: TGTGCCAGCAGTTACTTAGCAGTAAACGGGGAGCTGTTTTTT.

This chain links TRBV5-1 with TRBJ2-4; D uncertain. Germline CDR1 SGHRS, CDR2 YFSETQ. The CDR3 sequence is 15 residues long. The ends were cut back, 0 bases at V and 0 bases at J, with 7 bases in the middle. The CDR3 region has the DNA TGCGCCAGCAGCTTGGGTCGTTCAGCCAAAAACATTCAGTACTTC. Protein: CASSLGRSAKNIQYF.

The V call is TRBV10-1, the J call TRBJ2-5; 7 positions agree with TRBD2. Germline assignment: CDR1 WNHNN and CDR2 SYGVQD (reference sequence). The CDR3 runs 13 residues. Trimming removed 6 bases from V and 4 bases from J; junction bases left unmatched: 5. The CDR3 DNA reads TGCGCCAGCAGCCTAACGGGGGGAGAGACCCAGTACTTC. It specifies CASSLTGGETQYF.

The V gene is TRBV15, the J gene TRBJ2-7, with D possibly matching TRBD2 (5 bases). This CDR3 comprises 13 residues. Germline V lookup: CDR1 LNHNV, CDR2 YYDKDF (reference sequence). The V end was cut by 8 bases, the J end by 2 bases, with 13 bases between. The CDR3 sequence: CATSRVFPYEQYF. The CDR3 DNA is TGTGCCACCTCGCGGGTATTCCCCTACGAGCAGTACTTC. The full variable domain, in which reference TRBV15 and TRBJ2-7 provide the parts outside the CDR3, is DAMVIQNPRYQVTQFGKPVTLSCSQTLNHNVMYWYQQKSSQAPKLLFHYYDKDFNNEADTPDNFQSRRPNTSFCFLDIRSPGLGDTAMYLCATSRVFPYEQYFGPGTRLTVT.

The chain has TRBV18 and TRBJ1-5, with unresolved D. The CDR3 length is 13 residues. With 2 bases removed from V and 4 bases from J, the gap between germline ends came to 6 bases. Germline V gene sequence: CDR1 KGHSH, CDR2 LQKENI. The DNA for the CDR3 is TGTGCCAGCTCACCAGAGGGAAATCAGCCCCAGCATTTT. Its translation is CASSPEGNQPQHF. The whole variable domain, filled in from reference TRBV18 and TRBJ1-5, reads NAGVMQNPRHLVRRRGQEARLRCSPMKGHSHVYWYRQLPEEGLKFMVYLQKENIIDESGMPKERFSAEFPKEGPSILRIQQVVRGDSAAYFCASSPEGNQPQHFGDGTRLSIL.

The chain couples TRBV7-9 to TRBJ1-4; the D is unclear. Germline values: CDR1 SEHNR, CDR2 FQNEAQ (reference sequence). V was cut by 5 bases and J by 3 bases, with 7 bases left in between. CDR3 length: 13 amino acids. The CDR3 spells CASSLRSNEKLFF. The CDR3 DNA reads as TGTGCCAGCAGCCTCAGGTCTAATGAAAAACTGTTTTTT.

This chain uses TRBV6-6 with TRBJ1-2, with D possibly TRBD1 on 5 matching bases. Germline V gene sequence: CDR1 MNHNY, CDR2 SVGAGI (reference sequence). CDR3 size: 12 residues. Trimming removed 6 bases at V and 4 bases at J, with 9 bases between. The CDR3 DNA reads TGTGCCAGCAGGCCAGGGATCTATGGCTACACCTTC. As protein: CASRPGIYGYTF.

This clone was picked up one time. The V call is TRBV5-6, the J call TRBJ2-2; D gene ambiguous. The V end lost 4 bases, the J end lost 8 bases, and 9 bases lay between the germline ends. The CDR3 runs 12 residues. Germline CDR1 SGHDT, CDR2 YYEEEE. The DNA for the CDR3 is TGTGCCAGCAGCCTGTGGGGAGGGGAGCTGTTTTTT. Translating it yields CASSLWGGELFF.

The chain is built from TRBV19 and TRBJ2-4, with 10 positions matching TRBD1. The CDR3 is made up of 18 amino acids. Germline-derived CDR1 and CDR2 are LNHDA and SQIVND (reference sequence). Trimming cost V 6 bases and J 7 bases; bases outside gene matches: 18. The CDR3 nucleotides read TGTGCCAGTAGACCGACCATGACAGGGGGCGAGGGGAGGAACATTCAGTACTTC. Protein: CASRPTMTGGEGRNIQYF. The variable domain in full, with the rest retrieved from reference TRBV19 and TRBJ2-4, is DGGITQSPKYLFRKEGQNVTLSCEQNLNHDAMYWYRQDPGQGLRLIYYSQIVNDFQKGDIAEGYSVSREKKESFPLTVTSAQKNPTAFYLCASRPTMTGGEGRNIQYFGAGTRLSVL.

The V gene is TRBV6-5, the J gene TRBJ1-1, with 9 bases identical to TRBD1. CDR3 length: 15 residues. Per the germline V gene, CDR1 is MNHEY and CDR2 is SVGAGI. After removal of 6 bases from V and 4 bases from J, the junction contained 9 bases not matched to a gene. The CDR3 region is CASSQSGTGTTEAFF. In nucleotides, the CDR3 is TGTGCCAGCAGCCAATCCGGGACAGGGACCACTGAAGCTTTCTTT.

V usage is TRBV6-4 and J usage is TRBJ2-3, with 13 bases identical to TRBD2. The CDR3 is made up of 16 amino acids. Germline V CDR1 and CDR2: MRHNA, SNTAGT. Trimming took 5 bases from V and 2 from J; bases not matched to a gene: 4. CDR3 amino acids: CASSLLAGGTTDTQYF. In DNA, the CDR3 is TGTGCCAGCAGTTTACTAGCGGGAGGGACCACAGATACGCAGTATTTT.